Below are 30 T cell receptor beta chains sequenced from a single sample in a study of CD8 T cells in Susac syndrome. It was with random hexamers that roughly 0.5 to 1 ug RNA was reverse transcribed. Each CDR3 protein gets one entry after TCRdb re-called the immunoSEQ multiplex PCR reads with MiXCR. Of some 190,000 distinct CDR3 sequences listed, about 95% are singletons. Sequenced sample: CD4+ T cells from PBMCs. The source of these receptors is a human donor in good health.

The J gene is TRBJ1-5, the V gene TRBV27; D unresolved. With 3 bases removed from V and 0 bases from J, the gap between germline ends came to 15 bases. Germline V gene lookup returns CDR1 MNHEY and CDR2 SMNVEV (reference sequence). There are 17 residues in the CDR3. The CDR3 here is CASSFRATSVSNQPQHF. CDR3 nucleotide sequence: TGTGCCAGCAGTTTTCGTGCGACGTCCGTTAGCAATCAGCCCCAGCATTTT.

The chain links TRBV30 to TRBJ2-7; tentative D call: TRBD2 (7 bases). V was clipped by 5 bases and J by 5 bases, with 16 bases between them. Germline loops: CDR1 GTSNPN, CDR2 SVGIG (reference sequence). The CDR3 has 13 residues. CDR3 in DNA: TGTGCCTGGTCAAGCGGGGCAGGGGACGAGCAGTACTTC. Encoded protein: CAWSSGAGDEQYF.

CDR3 sequence (DNA): TGCAGCGTTGCGGGATACGGGACTAGCACAGATACGCAGTATTTT. This sequence encodes CSVAGYGTSTDTQYF. The chain employs TRBV29-1 and TRBJ2-3; D might be TRBD2 (6 bases). Trimming took off 4 bases at V and 0 bases at J, with 14 bases between the two ends. The CDR3 sequence is 15 residues long. Germline CDR1 reads SQVTM; CDR2 reads ANQGSEA.

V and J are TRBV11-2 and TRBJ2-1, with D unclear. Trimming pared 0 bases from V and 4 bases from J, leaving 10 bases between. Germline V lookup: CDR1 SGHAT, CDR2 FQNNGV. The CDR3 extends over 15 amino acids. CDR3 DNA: TGTGCCAGCAGCTTAGAGGGGTTAGATTACAATGAGCAGTTCTTC. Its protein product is CASSLEGLDYNEQFF.

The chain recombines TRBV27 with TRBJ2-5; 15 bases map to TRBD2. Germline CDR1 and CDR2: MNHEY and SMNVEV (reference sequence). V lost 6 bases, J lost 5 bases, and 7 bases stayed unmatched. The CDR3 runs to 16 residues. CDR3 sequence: CASRQGLAGGRETQYF. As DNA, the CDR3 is TGTGCCAGCAGGCAGGGACTAGCGGGAGGACGGGAGACCCAGTACTTC.

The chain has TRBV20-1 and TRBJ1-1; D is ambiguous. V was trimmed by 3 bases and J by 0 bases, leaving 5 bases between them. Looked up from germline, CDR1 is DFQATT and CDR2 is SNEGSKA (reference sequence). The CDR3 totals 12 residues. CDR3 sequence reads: CSARVMNTEAFF. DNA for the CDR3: TGCAGTGCTAGGGTCATGAACACTGAAGCTTTCTTT.

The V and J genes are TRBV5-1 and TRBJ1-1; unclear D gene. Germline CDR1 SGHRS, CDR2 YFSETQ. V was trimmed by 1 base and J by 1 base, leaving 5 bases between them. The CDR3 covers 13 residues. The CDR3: CASSLQENTEAFF. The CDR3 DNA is TGCGCCAGCAGCTTGCAGGAGAACACTGAAGCTTTCTTT. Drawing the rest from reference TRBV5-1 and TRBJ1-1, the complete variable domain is KAGVTQTPRYLIKTRGQQVTLSCSPISGHRSVSWYQQTPGQGLQFLFEYFSETQRNKGNFPGRFSGRQFSNSRSEMNVSTLELGDSALYLCASSLQENTEAFFGQGTRLTVV.

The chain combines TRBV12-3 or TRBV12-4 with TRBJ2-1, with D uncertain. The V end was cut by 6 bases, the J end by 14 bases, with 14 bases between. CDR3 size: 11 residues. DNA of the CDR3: TGTGCCAGCAGACATAGAACCGAGGAGTTCTTC. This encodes CASRHRTEEFF.

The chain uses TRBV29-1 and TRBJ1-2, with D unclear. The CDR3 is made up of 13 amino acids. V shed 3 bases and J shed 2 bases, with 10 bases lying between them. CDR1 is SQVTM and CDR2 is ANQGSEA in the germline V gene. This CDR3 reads CSVEEGINYGYTF. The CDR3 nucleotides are TGCAGCGTTGAGGAGGGTATAAACTATGGCTACACCTTC.

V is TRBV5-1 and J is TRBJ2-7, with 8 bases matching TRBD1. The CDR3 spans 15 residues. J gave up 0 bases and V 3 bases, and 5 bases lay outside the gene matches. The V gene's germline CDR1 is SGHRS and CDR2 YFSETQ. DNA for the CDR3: TGCGCCAGCAGCTCGGGACAGGAGAGCTCCTACGAGCAGTACTTC. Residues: CASSSGQESSYEQYF.

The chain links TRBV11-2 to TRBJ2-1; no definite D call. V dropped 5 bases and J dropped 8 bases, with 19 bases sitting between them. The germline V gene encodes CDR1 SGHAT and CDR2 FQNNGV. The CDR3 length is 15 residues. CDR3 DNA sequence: TGTGCCAGCAGCCCTTGGGGTCTTAGTCTTGATGAGCAGTTCTTC. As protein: CASSPWGLSLDEQFF.

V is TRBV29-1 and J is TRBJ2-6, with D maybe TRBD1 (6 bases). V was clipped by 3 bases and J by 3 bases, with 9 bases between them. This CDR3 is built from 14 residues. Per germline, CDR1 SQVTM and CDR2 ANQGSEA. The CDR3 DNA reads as TGCAGCGTTGATCAGGGGCGTGGGGCCAACGTCCTGACTTTC. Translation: CSVDQGRGANVLTF.

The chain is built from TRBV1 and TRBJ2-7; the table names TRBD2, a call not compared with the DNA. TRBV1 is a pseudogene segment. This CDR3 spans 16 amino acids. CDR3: CTSRDGYLADSYEQYF. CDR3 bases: TGCACCAGCCGGGACGGTTATCTAGCGGATTCCTACGAGCAGTACTTC.

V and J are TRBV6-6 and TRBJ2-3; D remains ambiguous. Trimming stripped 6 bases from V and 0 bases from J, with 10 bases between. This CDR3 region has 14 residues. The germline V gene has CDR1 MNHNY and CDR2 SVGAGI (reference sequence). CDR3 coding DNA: TGTGCCAGCAGGTTATCATTTAGCACAGATACGCAGTATTTT. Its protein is CASRLSFSTDTQYF.

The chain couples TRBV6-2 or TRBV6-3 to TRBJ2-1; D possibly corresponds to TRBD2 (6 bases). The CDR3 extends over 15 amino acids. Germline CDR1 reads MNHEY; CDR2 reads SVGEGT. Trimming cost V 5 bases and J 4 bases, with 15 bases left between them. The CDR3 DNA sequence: TGTGCCAGCAGTCGAACGACTAGTGGTTACAATGAGCAGTTCTTC. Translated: CASSRTTSGYNEQFF.

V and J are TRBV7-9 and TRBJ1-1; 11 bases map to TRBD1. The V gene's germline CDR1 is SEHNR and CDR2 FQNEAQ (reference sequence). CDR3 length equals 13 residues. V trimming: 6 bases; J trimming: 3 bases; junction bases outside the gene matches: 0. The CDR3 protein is CASRGQGDTEAFF. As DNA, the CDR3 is TGTGCCAGCAGGGGACAGGGGGACACTGAAGCTTTCTTT.

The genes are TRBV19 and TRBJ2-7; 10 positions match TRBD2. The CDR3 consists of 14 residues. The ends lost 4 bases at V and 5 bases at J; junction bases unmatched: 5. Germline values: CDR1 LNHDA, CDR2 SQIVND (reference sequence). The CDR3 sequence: CASSKSGRAHEQYF. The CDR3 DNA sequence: TGTGCCAGTAGTAAAAGCGGGAGGGCCCACGAGCAGTACTTC.

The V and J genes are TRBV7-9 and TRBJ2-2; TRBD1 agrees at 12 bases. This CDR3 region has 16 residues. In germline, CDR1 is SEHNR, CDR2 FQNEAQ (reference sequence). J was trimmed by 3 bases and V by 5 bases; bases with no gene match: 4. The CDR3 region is CASSPGTGGHTGELFF. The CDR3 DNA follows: TGTGCCAGCAGCCCCGGGACAGGGGGCCACACCGGGGAGCTGTTTTTT. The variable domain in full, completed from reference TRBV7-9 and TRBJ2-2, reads DTGVSQNPRHKITKRGQNVTFRCDPISEHNRLYWYRQTLGQGPEFLTYFQNEAQLEKSRLLSDRFSAERPKGSFSTLEIQRTEQGDSAMYLCASSPGTGGHTGELFFGEGSRLTVL.

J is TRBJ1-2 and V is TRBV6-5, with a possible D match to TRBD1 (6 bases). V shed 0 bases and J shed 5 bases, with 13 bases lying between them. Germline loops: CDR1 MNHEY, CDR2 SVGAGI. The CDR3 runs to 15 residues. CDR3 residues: CASSYSSNRVYGYTF. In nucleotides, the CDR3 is TGTGCCAGCAGTTACTCGTCTAACAGGGTGTATGGCTACACCTTC.

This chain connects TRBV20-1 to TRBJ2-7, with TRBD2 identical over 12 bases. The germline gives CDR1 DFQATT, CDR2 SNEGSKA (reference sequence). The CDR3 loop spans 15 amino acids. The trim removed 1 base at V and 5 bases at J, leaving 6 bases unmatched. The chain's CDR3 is CSARGLAGDTDEQYF. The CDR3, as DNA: TGCAGTGCTAGAGGACTAGCGGGAGATACGGACGAGCAGTACTTC.

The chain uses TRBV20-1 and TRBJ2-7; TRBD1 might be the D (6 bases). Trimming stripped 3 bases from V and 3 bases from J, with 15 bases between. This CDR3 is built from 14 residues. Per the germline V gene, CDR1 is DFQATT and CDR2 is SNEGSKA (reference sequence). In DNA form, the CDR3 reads TGCAGTGCTAGGAAGCAGGGGCTGGTCTACGAGCAGTACTTC. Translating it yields CSARKQGLVYEQYF.

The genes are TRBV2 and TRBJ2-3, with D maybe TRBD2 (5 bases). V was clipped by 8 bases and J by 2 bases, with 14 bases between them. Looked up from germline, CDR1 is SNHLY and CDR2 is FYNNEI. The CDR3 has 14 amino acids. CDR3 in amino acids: CASRDDSYTDTQYF. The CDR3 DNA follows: TGTGCCAGCCGGGATGACTCGTACACAGATACGCAGTATTTT. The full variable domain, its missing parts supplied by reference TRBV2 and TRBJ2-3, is EPEVTQTPSHQVTQMGQEVILRCVPISNHLYFYWYRQILGQKVEFLVSFYNNEISEKSEIFDDQFSVERPDGSNFTLKIRSTKLEDSAMYFCASRDDSYTDTQYFGPGTRLTVL.

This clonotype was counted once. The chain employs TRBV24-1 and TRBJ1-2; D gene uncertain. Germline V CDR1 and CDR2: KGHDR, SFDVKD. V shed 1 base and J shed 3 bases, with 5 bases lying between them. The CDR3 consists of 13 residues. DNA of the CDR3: TGTGCCACCAGTGATTTACCAGACTATGGCTACACCTTC. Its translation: CATSDLPDYGYTF.

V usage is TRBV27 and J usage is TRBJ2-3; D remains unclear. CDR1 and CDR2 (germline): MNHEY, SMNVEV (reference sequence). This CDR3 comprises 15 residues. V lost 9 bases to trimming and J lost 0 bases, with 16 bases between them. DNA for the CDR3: TGTGCCAGTGTCGACTCGGCTTCTAGCACAGATACGCAGTATTTT. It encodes CASVDSASSTDTQYF.

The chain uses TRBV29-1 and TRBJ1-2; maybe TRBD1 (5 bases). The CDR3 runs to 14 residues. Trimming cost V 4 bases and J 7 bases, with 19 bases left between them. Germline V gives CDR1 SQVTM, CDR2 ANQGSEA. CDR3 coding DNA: TGCAGCGTTGGGGGGTTGCAGACGAGTGGTGGCTACACCTTC. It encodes CSVGGLQTSGGYTF.

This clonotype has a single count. CDR3 amino acids: CASSLRTEETQYF. Here the CDR3 DNA reads TGTGCCAGCAGTTTACGGACAGAAGAGACCCAGTACTTC. The V gene is TRBV27, the J gene TRBJ2-5; D is perhaps TRBD1 (6 bases). This CDR3 region has 13 residues. The germline gives CDR1 MNHEY, CDR2 SMNVEV (reference sequence). Between the trimmed V and J ends, which lost 2 bases and 3 bases, there was a span of 7 bases.

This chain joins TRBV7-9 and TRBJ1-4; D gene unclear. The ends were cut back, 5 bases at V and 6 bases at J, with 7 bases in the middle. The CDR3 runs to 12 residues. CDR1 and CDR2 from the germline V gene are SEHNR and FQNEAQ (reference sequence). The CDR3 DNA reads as TGTGCCAGCAGCCCGACGGATGAAAAACTGTTTTTT. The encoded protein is CASSPTDEKLFF.

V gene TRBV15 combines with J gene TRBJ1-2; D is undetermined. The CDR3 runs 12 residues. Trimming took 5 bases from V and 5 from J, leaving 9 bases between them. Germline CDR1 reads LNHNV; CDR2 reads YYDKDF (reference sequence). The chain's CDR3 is CATSGPQYGYTF. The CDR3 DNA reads TGTGCCACCAGCGGACCTCAGTATGGCTACACCTTC.

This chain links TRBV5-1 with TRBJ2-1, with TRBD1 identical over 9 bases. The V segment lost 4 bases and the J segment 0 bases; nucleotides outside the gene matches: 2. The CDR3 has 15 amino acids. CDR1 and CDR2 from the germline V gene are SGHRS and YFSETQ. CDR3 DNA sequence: TGCGCCAGCAGCCAGGGACAGGGCTCCTACAATGAGCAGTTCTTC. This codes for CASSQGQGSYNEQFF.

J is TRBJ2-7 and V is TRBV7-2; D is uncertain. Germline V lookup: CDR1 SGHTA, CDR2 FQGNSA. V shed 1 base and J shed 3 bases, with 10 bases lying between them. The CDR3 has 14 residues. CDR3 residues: CASSLGGPHYEQYF. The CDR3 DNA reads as TGTGCCAGCAGCTTAGGTGGTCCCCACTACGAGCAGTACTTC.